This TCR beta chain was captured in a study of T-cell memory formation after mild COVID-19 (dated by TCRdb to 2020 to 2023). The study in broad terms: Most TCR sequence clusters were specific to one of the two donors. T-cell clones expanding and contracting after mild COVID-19 in two donors were tracked by longitudinal TCRalpha and TCRbeta repertoire sequencing. The cohort comprised two young, previously healthy adult volunteers, one female and one male.

About this clonotype itself: It lacks a known antigen. The record has no base qualities; no much larger clone is one base away.

For sequencing, an Illumina NovaSeq 6000 was employed. TCRalpha and TCRbeta cDNA libraries were constructed by 5'RACE with constant-segment primers, with sample barcodes and unique molecular identifiers being introduced. Trizol reagent was used to extract RNA from every sample. Libraries were amplified in two PCR steps, with a second sample barcode and Illumina TruSeq adapters added in the second step. The libraries were sequenced on an Illumina NovaSeq using 2 x 150 bp paired-end reads. The source study handled its data this way. Reads were demultiplexed and collapsed into UMI-guided consensus sequences with migec v1.2.7. Using mixcr v2.1.11, UMI consensuses were aligned to TRA and TRB V and J templates and then assembled into clonotypes. A clonotype was counted as expanded or contracted only when both edgeR and NoisET called the clonotype significant, with the noise models trained on biological replicates. For edgeR calls, a false discovery rate-adjusted p below 0.01 and a log2 fold-change threshold of 1 were applied. As an exploratory analysis of dynamics, max-normalized trajectories of the 1000 most abundant clonotypes were examined by PCA with hierarchical clustering. Each responding clone was given a CD4 or CD8 phenotype based on the CD4+ and CD8+ repertoires, which had been sequenced separately. TCRdb reprocessing: public reads trimmed at Q25 with fastp, clones called with MiXCR, in-frame beta chains kept. One record per CDR3 amino acid sequence lists the most common genes and DNA. Here the V and J calls rest on TCRdb's processing, not on the authors' analysis. Recorded for this sample are hundreds of thousands of distinct CDR3 sequences; 20% to 25% of them occurred a single time. Together, the top ten hold around 8.7% of the sample.

The germline V gene provides CDR1 SGHRS and CDR2 YFSETQ. The CDR3 covers 14 residues, taking in both the cysteine and the phenylalanine. Left in the record is the CDR3 DNA by itself, 42 bases read in frame from the first base. V lost 2 bases and J lost 1 base; the stretch between them is 9 bases long. Ficoll-Paque density gradient centrifugation was used to isolate PBMCs. Results and caveats for the whole study, not just this receptor: Whether the second-wave clones peaking on day 37 were SARS-CoV-2 specific was not confirmed. Clones contracting from day 15 to 85 had balanced CD4/CD8 phenotypes, while a second wave expanding from day 15 to 37 was biased towards CD4+. Some responding clones were detected in pre-infection memory, suggesting pre-existing cross-reactive memory T cells joined the SARS-CoV-2 response. Contracting CD4+ clones turned up mainly in the CM and EM memory subsets, whereas EMRA was where CD8+ clones were enriched. Only two mild cases were covered by the study, and larger cohorts that include severe cases with pre-infection samples were considered necessary.

The sequencing input was PBMCs or a T cell subset sorted from them (not recorded which). The chain couples TRBV5-1 to TRBJ1-1, with a weak D call of TRBD1 (6 bases match). The receptor was derived from an adult woman who had mild COVID-19 (a few samples of this study predate the infection). The sample titles of this study are shuffled in the database, so cell type and time point are left out; the donor was told from shared clones. CDR3 loop: CASSFRDKNTEAFF. The DNA sequence reads TGCGCCAGCAGCTTCCGGGACAAGAACACTGAAGCTTTCTTT.